This TCR beta chain is from a study of cytomegalovirus exposure and HLA in healthy donors. This clone was seen ten or more times. The CDR3 is made up of 13 amino acids. Between the trimmed V and J ends, which lost 5 bases and 9 bases, there was a span of 16 bases. Germline V gene data show CDR1 as SEHNR and CDR2 as FQNEAQ (reference sequence). Amplification used 60 Vbeta primers and 13 Jbeta primers. Profiled with immunoSEQ multiplex PCR; TCRdb holds only in-frame clones, not every one. This sample has some 190,000 clones, with 65% to 80% found just once. V usage is TRBV7-9 and J usage is TRBJ1-1; D perhaps matches TRBD1 (6 bases). The sequence was collected from a young man in good health and CMV-seropositive. The sequenced sample consisted of PBMCs. The CDR3 coding sequence is TGTGCCAGCAGCCCGGAGGGGGGGAAGCAAGCTTTCTTT. Its protein product is CASSPEGGKQAFF.